This T cell receptor (beta chain) was sequenced in a study of regulatory T cells in long-lasting Graves disease. Study in general: Persistence in Graves' disease required over 5 years of antithyroid drugs plus positive TSH receptor antibodies. Regarding the study as a whole: Possibly, too few samples lowered accuracy. Segments TRBV28, TRBJ1-2 and TRBJ2-5 showed preferential usage in persistent disease.

The TCR beta library used iRepertoire HTBI primers with Arm-PCR amplification of CDR3. Authors' data handling: Identification across samples found approximately 67 TRBV and 12 to 15 TRBJ segments. TCRdb itself ran the multiplex PCR reads through MiXCR, one entry per CDR3 protein. The V and J calls and clone size are TCRdb's, not the authors'. This sample has 400,000 to 500,000 distinct CDR3 sequences, with about a fifth found just once. Time point meaning: persistent/refractory GD, antithyroid drugs over 5 years with positive TRAb. Following extraction of RNA from PBMCs, that RNA was used to make the TCR library. With regard to this clonotype: Its target is not known.

Germline V CDR1 and CDR2: SGDLS, YYNGEE. Trimming pared 3 bases from V and 0 bases from J, leaving 10 bases between. The CDR3 covers 15 residues. Sequencing used peripheral blood mononuclear cells (PBMCs), obtained when the disease was refractory, from a patient treated with antithyroid drugs. The TCR sequence derives from a female donor with Graves disease. The chain recombines TRBV9 with TRBJ1-3; no clear D gene. For the CDR3, the DNA is TGTGCCAGCAGCGAGCCCGACAACTCTGGAAACACCATATATTTT. It yields the protein CASSEPDNSGNTIYF.